Sequencing of this T cell receptor (beta chain) was carried out in a study of blood T cells in healthy people across ages. This CDR3 region has 14 residues. V lost 10 bases and J lost 7, with 20 bases in between. Germline CDR1 SNHLY, CDR2 FYNNEI. This clonotype was recorded a few times. Combining a sample-barcoded 5' primer with a J-beta primer mix, a second PCR ran for about 7 to 12 cycles. One entry per CDR3 protein results from TCRdb running MiXCR on the 5' RACE reads. Seen here are about 1.5 million distinct CDR3 sequences, approximately 42% observed once, and the top ten hold 4%. V gene TRBV2 combines with J gene TRBJ2-1; D may be TRBD2 (5 bases). The source is a woman under 30 in good health. The sequenced material came from blood. The CDR3: CAIKGANVGNEQFF. DNA for the CDR3: TGTGCCATCAAGGGAGCCAACGTGGGAAATGAGCAGTTCTTC.